Detailed here is one T cell receptor (beta chain). Data came from immunoSEQ multiplex PCR; TCRdb stores just in-frame clones and leaves some out. The sample includes 75,000 to 90,000 clones, around 90% of them seen just once. The record originates from a study of T cell responses to AZD1222 COVID-19 vaccine. Germline V gene sequence: CDR1 SGHDT, CDR2 YYEEEE. With 5 bases clipped from V and 4 bases from J, the junction kept 5 bases outside the gene matches. The length of the CDR3 is 15 residues. The chain combines TRBV5-6 with TRBJ1-5; 11 nucleotides match TRBD1. The receptor comes from an adult who received the AZD1222 COVID-19 vaccine. The starting material was peripheral blood, obtained 28 days after the second AZD1222 dose. The CDR3 DNA reads as TGTGCCAGCAGTTCCCGGGACAGGGGGAATCAGCCCCAGCATTTT. Translated, it gives CASSSRDRGNQPQHF.